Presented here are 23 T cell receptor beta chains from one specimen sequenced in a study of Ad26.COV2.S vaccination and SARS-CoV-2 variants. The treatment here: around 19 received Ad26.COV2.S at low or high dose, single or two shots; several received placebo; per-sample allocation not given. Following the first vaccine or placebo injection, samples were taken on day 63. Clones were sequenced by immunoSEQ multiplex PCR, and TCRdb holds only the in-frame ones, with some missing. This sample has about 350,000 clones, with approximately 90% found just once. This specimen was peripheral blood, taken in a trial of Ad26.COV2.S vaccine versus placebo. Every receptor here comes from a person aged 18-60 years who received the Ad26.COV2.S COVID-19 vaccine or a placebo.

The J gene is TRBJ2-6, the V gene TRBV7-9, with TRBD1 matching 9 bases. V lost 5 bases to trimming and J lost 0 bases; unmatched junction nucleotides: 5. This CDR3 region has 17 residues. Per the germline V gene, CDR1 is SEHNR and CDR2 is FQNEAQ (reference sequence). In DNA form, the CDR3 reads TGTGCCAGCAGCGGGGGACAGGGTCGCTCTGGGGCCAACGTCCTGACTTTC. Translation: CASSGGQGRSGANVLTF. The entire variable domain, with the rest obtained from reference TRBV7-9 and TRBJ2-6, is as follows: DTGVSQNPRHKITKRGQNVTFRCDPISEHNRLYWYRQTLGQGPEFLTYFQNEAQLEKSRLLSDRFSAERPKGSFSTLEIQRTEQGDSAMYLCASSGGQGRSGANVLTFGAGSRLTVL.

CDR3 DNA: TGTGCCAGCAGCTCCGGCAGGGGAAGGACAGATACGCAGTATTTT. This sequence encodes CASSSGRGRTDTQYF. The rearrangement joins TRBV13 to TRBJ2-3; possible D gene TRBD1, 6 bases. V was cut by 4 bases and J by 3 bases, with 14 bases left in between. CDR1 PRHDT and CDR2 FYEKMQ come from the germline V gene (reference sequence). The CDR3 consists of 15 residues.

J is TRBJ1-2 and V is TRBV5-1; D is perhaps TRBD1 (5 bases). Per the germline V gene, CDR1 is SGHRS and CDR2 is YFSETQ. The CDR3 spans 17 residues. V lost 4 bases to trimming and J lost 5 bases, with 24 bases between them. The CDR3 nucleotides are TGCGCCAGCAGCCCAGCCCGAGGGGCCCCCGGGAGGTATGGCTACACCTTC. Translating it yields CASSPARGAPGRYGYTF.

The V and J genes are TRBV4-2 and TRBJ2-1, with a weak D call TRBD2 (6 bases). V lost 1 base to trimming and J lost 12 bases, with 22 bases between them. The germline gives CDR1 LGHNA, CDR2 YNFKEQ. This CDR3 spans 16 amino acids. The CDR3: CASSQARHEEGLGQFF. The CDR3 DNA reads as TGTGCCAGCAGCCAAGCGCGACACGAGGAGGGCCTAGGGCAGTTCTTC.

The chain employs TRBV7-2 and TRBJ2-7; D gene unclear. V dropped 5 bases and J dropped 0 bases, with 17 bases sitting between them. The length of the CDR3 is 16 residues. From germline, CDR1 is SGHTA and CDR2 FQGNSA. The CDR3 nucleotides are TGTGCCAGCAGCCCCGATTCGGCAGCTCGCTCCTACGAGCAGTACTTC. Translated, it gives CASSPDSAARSYEQYF.

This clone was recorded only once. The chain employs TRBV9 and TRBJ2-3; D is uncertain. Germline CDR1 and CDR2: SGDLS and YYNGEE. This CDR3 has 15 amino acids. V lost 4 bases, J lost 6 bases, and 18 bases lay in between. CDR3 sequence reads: CASSPRAGPRDTQYF. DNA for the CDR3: TGTGCCAGCAGCCCCCGCGCTGGGCCTAGGGATACGCAGTATTTT.

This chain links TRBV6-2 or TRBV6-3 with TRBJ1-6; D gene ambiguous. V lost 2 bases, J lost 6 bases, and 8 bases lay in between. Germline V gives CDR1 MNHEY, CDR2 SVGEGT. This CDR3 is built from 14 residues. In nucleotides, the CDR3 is TGTGCCAGCAGTTACCTACAGCGTAATTCACCCCTCCACTTT. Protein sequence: CASSYLQRNSPLHF.

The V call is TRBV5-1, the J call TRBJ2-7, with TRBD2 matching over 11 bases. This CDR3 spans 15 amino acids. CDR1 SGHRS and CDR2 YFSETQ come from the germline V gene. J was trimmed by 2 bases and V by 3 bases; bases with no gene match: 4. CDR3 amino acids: CASSYLAGGPYEQYF. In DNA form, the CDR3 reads TGCGCCAGCAGCTACTTAGCGGGGGGGCCCTACGAGCAGTACTTC.

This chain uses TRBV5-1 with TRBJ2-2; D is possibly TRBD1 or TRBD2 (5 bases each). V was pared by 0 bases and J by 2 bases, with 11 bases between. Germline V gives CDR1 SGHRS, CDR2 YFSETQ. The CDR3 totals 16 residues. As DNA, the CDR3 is TGCGCCAGCAGCTTGGTTGTCGGGGCAAACACCGGGGAGCTGTTTTTT. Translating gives CASSLVVGANTGELFF.

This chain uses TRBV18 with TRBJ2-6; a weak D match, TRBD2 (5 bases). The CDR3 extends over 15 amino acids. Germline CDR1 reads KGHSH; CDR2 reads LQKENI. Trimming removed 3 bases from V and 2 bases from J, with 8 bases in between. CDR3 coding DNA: TGTGCCAGCTCACCCTCCGGGACTGGGGCCAACGTCCTGACTTTC. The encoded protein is CASSPSGTGANVLTF.

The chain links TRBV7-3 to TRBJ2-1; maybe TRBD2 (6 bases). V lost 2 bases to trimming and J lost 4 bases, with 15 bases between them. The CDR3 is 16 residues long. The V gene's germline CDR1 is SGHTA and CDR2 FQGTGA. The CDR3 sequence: CASSLSDSGLYNEQFF. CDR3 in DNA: TGTGCCAGCAGCTTATCAGATAGCGGACTGTACAATGAGCAGTTCTTC.

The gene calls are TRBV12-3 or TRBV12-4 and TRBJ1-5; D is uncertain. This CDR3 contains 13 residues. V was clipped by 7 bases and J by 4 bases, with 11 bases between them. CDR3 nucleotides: TGTGCCAGCAACCACGACGGAAATCAGCCCCAGCATTTT. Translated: CASNHDGNQPQHF.

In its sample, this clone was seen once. The CDR3 nucleotides read TGTGCCAGCAGCAAAGATCCGACAGGGTCTTTTCAGCCCCAGCATTTT. Its protein product is CASSKDPTGSFQPQHF. The rearrangement uses TRBV21-1 and TRBJ1-5; the listed D gene, TRBD1, was not tested against the DNA. TRBV21-1 is a recognized pseudogene. This CDR3 has 16 residues.

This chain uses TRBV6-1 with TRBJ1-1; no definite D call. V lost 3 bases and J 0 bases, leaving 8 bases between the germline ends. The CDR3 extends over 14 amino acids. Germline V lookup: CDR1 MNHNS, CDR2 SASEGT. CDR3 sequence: CASSEEVLNTEAFF. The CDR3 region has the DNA TGTGCCAGCAGTGAGGAGGTCCTGAACACTGAAGCTTTCTTT.

The CDR3 DNA is TGTGCCAGCAGTTTGGGCGTGAACACTGAAGCTTTCTTT. This sequence encodes CASSLGVNTEAFF. This chain joins TRBV12-3 or TRBV12-4 and TRBJ1-1; D is undetermined. The V end lost 3 bases, the J end lost 0 bases, and 5 bases lay between the germline ends. The CDR3 covers 13 residues.

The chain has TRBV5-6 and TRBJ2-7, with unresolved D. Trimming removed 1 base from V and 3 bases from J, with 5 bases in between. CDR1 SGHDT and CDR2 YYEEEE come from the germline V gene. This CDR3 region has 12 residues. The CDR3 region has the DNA TGTGCCAGCAGCTTGCGCGACTACGAGCAGTACTTC. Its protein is CASSLRDYEQYF.

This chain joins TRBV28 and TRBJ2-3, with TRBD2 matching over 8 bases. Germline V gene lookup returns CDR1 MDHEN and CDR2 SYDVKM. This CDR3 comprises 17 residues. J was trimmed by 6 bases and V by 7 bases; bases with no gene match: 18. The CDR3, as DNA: TGTGCCAGCATGCCGTTAGGGAGCGGGAGCGTGAGGGATACGCAGTATTTT. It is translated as CASMPLGSGSVRDTQYF.

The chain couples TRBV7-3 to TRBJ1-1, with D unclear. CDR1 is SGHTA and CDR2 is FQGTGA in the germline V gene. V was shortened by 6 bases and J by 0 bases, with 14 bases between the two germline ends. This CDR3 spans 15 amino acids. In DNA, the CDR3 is TGTGCCAGCAGTCTCTTGAGAAGGGTGAACACTGAAGCTTTCTTT. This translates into CASSLLRRVNTEAFF.

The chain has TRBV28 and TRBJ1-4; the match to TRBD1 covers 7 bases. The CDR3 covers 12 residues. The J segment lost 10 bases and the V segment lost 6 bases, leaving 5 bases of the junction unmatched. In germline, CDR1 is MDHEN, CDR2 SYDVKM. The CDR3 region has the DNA TGTGCCAGCAGCACCAGGGGGGGAAAACTGTTTTTT. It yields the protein CASSTRGGKLFF.

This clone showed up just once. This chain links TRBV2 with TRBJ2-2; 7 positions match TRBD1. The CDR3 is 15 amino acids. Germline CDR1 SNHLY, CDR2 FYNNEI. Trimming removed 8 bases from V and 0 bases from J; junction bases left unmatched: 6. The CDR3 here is CASVEGATNTGELFF. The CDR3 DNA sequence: TGTGCCAGCGTCGAGGGGGCTACGAACACCGGGGAGCTGTTTTTT.

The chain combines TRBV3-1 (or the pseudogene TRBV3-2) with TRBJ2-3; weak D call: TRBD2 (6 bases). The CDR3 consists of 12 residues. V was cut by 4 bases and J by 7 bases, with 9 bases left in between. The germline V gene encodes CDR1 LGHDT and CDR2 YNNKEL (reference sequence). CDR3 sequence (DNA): TGTGCCAGCAGCCGGGACTTCAATACGCAGTATTTT. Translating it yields CASSRDFNTQYF.

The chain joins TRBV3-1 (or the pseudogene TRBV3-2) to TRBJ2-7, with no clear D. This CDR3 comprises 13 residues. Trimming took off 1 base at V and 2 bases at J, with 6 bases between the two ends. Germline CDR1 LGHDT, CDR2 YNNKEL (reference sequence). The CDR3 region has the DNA TGTGCCAGCAGCCAAGGGAATACCTACGAGCAGTACTTC. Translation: CASSQGNTYEQYF.

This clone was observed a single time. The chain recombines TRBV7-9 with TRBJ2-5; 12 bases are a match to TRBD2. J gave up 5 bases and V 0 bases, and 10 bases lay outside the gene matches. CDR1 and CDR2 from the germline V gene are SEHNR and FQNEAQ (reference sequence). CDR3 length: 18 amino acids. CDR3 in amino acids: CASSLARASGRAQETQYF. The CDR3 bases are TGTGCCAGCAGCTTAGCCCGGGCTAGCGGGAGGGCCCAGGAGACCCAGTACTTC. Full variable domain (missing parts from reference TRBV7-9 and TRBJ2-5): DTGVSQNPRHKITKRGQNVTFRCDPISEHNRLYWYRQTLGQGPEFLTYFQNEAQLEKSRLLSDRFSAERPKGSFSTLEIQRTEQGDSAMYLCASSLARASGRAQETQYFGPGTRLLVL.